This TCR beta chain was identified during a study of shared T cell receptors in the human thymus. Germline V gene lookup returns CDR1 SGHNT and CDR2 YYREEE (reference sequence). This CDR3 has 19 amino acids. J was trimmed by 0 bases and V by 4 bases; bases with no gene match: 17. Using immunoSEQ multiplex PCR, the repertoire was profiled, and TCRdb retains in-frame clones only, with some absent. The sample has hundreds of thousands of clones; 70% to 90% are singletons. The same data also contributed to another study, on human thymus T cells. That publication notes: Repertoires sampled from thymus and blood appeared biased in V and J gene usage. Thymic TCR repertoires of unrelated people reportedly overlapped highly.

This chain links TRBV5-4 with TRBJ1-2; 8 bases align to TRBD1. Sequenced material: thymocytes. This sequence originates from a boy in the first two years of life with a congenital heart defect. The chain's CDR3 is CASSPGADRGRSPNYGYTF. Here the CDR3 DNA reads TGTGCCAGCAGCCCGGGGGCTGACAGGGGAAGGTCTCCTAACTATGGCTACACCTTC.